This section outlines one T cell receptor beta chain sequence together with its context. The antigen remains undetermined. PCR was performed a second time for about 7 to 12 cycles using a sample-barcoded 5' primer and a J-beta primer mix. MiXCR, run by TCRdb on the 5' RACE reads, gives a single entry per CDR3 protein. The sample lists approximately 1.5 million distinct CDR3 sequences; 40% to 45% were seen once. This entry comes from a study of blood T cells in healthy people across ages. Findings of the study overall: It was the long-lived donors that had more naive CD4+ cells and higher diversity than aged donors.

The CDR3 sequence is 16 residues long. Looked up from germline, CDR1 is SGHRS and CDR2 is YFSETQ. V shed 4 bases and J shed 2 bases, with 13 bases lying between them. This receptor was identified in a woman aged 18-29 years in good health. Sequencing was performed on blood. The chain combines TRBV5-1 with TRBJ1-6; no reliable D call. The CDR3 nucleotides read TGCGCCAGCAGCCAGTTTTCGGGGACCTATAATTCACCCCTCCACTTT. It specifies CASSQFSGTYNSPLHF.